This T cell receptor (beta chain) was profiled in a study of T cells in Graves' hyperthyroidism and ophthalmopathy (dated by TCRdb to about 2019). For the study in its entirety: Peripheral blood samples were taken at the time of initial diagnosis, prior to any treatment. To identify TCR V-J signatures that set the groups apart, the researchers used a discovery cohort of 100 or so patients, made up of roughly 40 with Graves' ophthalmopathy and 55 to 65 with stable Graves' hyperthyroidism. An independent validation cohort of around 20 hyperthyroidism patients and 17 patients who later progressed to ophthalmopathy tested prospective prediction of ophthalmopathy. The approximately 98 discovery patients were randomly divided into training and test sets at a 7:3 ratio. The study also compared thyroid tissue and blood T-cell repertoires from about six Graves' hyperthyroidism patients. Following sampling, methimazole starting at 30 mg daily was given to hyperthyroidism patients, and high-dose intravenous methylprednisolone was given to ophthalmopathy patients. The paper describes TCR Vbeta CDR3 sequencing of 135 peripheral blood samples, made up of about 40 ophthalmopathy patients, roughly 75 hyperthyroidism patients and 17 progressor patients. General conclusions and limits of the study: During validation, the model predicted progression to ophthalmopathy a median of approximately 6 months ahead of onset, with almost 71% sensitivity and 72.22% specificity. Most expanded thyroid clonotypes (frequency above 0.001) were also found in blood, which suggests that blood repertoires may mirror thyroid immune responses. Ophthalmopathy was separated from stable hyperthyroidism by a 13 V-J signature model, with just over 85% sensitivity and 81% to 82% specificity obtained in cross-validation and 80%/75% obtained in testing. No statistical method was used to fix the sample size in advance, and group allocation was not hidden from the investigators.

The TCR beta CDR3 regions were amplified from the RNA transcripts. For the first round of RT-PCR on the TCR CDR3, the HTBI primer set was used together with the Qiagen OneStep RT-PCR kit. A second multiplex PCR round built the libraries, followed by size selection and purification. Sequencing of the libraries was done on an Illumina HiSeq2000 using paired-end 100 bp reads. The published analysis was carried out like this. SOAPnuke was used to process the raw data, throwing out any read that contained adapters or uncalled bases, had a mean Phred below 15, or lacked an exact constant-primer or identifier match. COPE v1.2.5 was used to merge the high-quality paired reads, and each unique nucleotide sequence was defined as a clonotype. Clonotypes were aligned to IMGT TRBV, TRBD and TRBJ reference segments using MiTCR v1.1. Analysis was restricted to V-J combinations with a frequency above 0.0001, which covered 99.2% of repertoires. The TCS score was defined as F50 (clonal expansion) divided by E x V (chaos), with BLOSUM62-based TCRdist calculated between CDR3 peptides within each V-J. Welch's t-statistics and random forest reduced around 550 V-J features to roughly 13, which were used in a naive Bayes classifier (R e1071). TCRdb trimmed public reads at Q25 via fastp, called clones via MiXCR and kept in-frame beta chains. Entries that share a CDR3 protein sequence are merged under the most common genes and DNA. V and J calls and clone size were set by TCRdb, not the authors. Counted in this sample were 300,000 to 350,000 distinct CDR3 sequences; roughly 18% of them appeared once. Approximately 49% of the sample goes to the ten largest clones.

This clonotype was counted a few times. Its antigen has not been determined. One base away there is no much larger clone; base qualities are not given. Graves' hyperthyroidism was defined as stable when no progression to ophthalmopathy occurred over 18 months of follow-up. Hyperthyroidism patients were newly diagnosed, had a disease duration of under 2 months, and were aged 18 to 65 years. Patients with uncontrolled infections, other autoimmune diseases, pregnancy or lactation were excluded. Clinical symptoms, serum thyroxine and TRAb, thyroid ultrasound, and orbital computed tomography formed the basis for the diagnoses. PBMCs were isolated from more than 8 ml of fresh peripheral blood by Ficoll-Paque density gradient centrifugation. Total RNA was extracted with Trizol reagent, and quality was checked on an Agilent 2100 Bioanalyzer. V loses 3 bases of germline sequence and J loses 1 base, and the interval between the two ends is 15 bases. From the cysteine through the phenylalanine, the CDR3 covers 16 amino acids. Only CDR3 DNA is held: 48 bases, read in frame from base 1. In the germline V gene, CDR1 corresponds to MNHNS and CDR2 to SASEGT.

Sequenced input: blood. Recombination linked TRBV6-1 to TRBJ1-1; confidence is insufficient to name the D gene. This receptor was obtained from a woman in her forties or fifties with Graves' hyperthyroidism. The CDR3 has the sequence CASSEGPSAKNTEAFF. In nucleotides, the sequence is TGTGCCAGCAGTGAGGGCCCCTCTGCTAAGAACACTGAAGCTTTCTTT.